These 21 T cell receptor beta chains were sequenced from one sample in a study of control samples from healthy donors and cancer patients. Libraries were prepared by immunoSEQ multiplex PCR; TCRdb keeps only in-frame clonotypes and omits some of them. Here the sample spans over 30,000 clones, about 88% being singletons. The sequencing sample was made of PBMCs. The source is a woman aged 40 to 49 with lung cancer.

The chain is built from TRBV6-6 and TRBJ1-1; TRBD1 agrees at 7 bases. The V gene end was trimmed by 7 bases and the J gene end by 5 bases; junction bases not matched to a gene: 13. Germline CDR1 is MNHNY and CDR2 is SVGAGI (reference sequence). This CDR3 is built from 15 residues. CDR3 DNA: TGTGCCAGCATTAACAAACAGGGGTGGGGAACTGAAGCTTTCTTT. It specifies CASINKQGWGTEAFF.

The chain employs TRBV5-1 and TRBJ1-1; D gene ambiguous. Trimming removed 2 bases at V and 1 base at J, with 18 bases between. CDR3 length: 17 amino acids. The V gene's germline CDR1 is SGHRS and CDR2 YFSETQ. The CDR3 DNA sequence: TGCGCCAGCAGCTTTGACCGGTTATCGGCTCGGAACACTGAAGCTTTCTTT. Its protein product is CASSFDRLSARNTEAFF.

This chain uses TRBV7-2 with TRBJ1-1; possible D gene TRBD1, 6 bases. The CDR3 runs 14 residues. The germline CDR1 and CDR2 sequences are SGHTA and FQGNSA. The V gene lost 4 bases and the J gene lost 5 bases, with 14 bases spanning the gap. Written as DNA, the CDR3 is TGTGCCAGCAGCTCTCAGGGGAGGAGGACTGAAGCTTTCTTT. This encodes CASSSQGRRTEAFF.

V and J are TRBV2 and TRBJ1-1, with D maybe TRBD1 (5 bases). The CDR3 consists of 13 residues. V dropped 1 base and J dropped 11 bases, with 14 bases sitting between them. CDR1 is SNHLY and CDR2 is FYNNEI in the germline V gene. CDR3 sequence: CASSEGRGRGAFF. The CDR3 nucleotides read TGTGCCAGCAGTGAAGGGCGGGGCCGAGGGGCTTTCTTT.

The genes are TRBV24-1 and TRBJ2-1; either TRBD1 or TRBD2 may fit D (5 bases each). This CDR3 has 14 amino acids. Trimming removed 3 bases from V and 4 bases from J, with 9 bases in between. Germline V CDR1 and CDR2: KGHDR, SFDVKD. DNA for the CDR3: TGTGCCACCAGTGATGGGGACCCGTACAATGAGCAGTTCTTC. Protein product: CATSDGDPYNEQFF.

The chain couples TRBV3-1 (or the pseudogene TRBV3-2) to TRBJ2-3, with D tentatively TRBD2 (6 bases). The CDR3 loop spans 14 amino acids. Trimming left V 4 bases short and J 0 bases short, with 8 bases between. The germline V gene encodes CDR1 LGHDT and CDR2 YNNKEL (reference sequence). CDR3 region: CASSLAGSTDTQYF. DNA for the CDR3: TGTGCCAGCAGCCTTGCGGGGAGCACAGATACGCAGTATTTT.

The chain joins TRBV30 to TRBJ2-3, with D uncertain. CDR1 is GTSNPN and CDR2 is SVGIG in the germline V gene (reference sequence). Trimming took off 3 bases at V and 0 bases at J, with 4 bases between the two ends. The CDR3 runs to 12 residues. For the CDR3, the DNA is TGTGCCTGGAGCGGTAGCACAGATACGCAGTATTTT. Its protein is CAWSGSTDTQYF.

Written as DNA, the CDR3 is TGTGCCAGCACCATGAGCAATCAGCCCCAGCATTTT. This sequence encodes CASTMSNQPQHF. The genes are TRBV2 and TRBJ1-5; D remains unclear. The ends were cut back, 7 bases at V and 1 base at J, with 5 bases in the middle. The V gene's germline CDR1 is SNHLY and CDR2 FYNNEI. The CDR3 is 12 amino acids.

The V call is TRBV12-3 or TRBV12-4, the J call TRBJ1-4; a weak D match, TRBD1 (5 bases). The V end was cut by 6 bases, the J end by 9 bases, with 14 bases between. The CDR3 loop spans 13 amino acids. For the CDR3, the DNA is TGTGCCAGCAGACTCGGGTCAGGGAAAAAACTGTTTTTT. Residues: CASRLGSGKKLFF.

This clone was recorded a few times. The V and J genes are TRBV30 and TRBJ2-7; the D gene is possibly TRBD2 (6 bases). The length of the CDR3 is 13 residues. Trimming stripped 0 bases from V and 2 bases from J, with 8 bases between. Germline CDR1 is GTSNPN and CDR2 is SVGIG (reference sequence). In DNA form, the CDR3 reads TGTGCCTGGAGTGTACGGGGGACCTACGAGCAGTACTTC. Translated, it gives CAWSVRGTYEQYF.

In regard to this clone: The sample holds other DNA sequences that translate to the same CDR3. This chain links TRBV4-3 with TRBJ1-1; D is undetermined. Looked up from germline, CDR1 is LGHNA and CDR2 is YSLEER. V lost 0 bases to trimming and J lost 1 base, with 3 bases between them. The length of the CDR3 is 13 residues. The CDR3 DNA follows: TGCGCCAGCAGCCAAGAGAGGAACACTGAAGCTTTCTTT. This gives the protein CASSQERNTEAFF.

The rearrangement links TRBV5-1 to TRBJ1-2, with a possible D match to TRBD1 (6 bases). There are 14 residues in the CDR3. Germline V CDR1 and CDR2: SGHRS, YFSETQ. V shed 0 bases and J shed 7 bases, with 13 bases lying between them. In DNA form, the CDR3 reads TGCGCCAGCAGCTTGGCCCCACAGGGAGGTGGCTACACCTTC. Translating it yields CASSLAPQGGGYTF.

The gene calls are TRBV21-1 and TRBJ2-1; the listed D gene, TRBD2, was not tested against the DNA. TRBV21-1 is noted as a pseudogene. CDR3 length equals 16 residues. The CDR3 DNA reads TGTGCCAGCAGCCACCGACCGCCCGGGTCCTACAATGAGCAGTTCTTC. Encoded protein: CASSHRPPGSYNEQFF.

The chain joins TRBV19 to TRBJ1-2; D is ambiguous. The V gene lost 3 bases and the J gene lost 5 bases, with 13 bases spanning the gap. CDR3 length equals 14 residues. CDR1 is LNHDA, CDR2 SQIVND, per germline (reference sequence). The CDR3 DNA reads TGTGCCAGTAGTATGATGAGAGGGCGGTATGGCTACACCTTC. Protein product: CASSMMRGRYGYTF.

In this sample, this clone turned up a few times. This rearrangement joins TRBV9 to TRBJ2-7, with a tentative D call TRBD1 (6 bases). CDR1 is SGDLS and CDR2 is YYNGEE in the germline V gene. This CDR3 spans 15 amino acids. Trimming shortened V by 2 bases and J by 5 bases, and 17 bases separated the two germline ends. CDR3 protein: CASSVSQGGMDEQYF. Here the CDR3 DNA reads TGTGCCAGCAGCGTGTCACAGGGCGGTATGGACGAGCAGTACTTC.

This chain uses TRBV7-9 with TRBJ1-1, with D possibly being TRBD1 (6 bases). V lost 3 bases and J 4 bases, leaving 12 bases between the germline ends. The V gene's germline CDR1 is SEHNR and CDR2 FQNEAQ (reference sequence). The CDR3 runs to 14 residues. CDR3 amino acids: CASSFSGVGTEAFF. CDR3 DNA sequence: TGTGCCAGCAGCTTTTCAGGGGTGGGCACTGAAGCTTTCTTT.

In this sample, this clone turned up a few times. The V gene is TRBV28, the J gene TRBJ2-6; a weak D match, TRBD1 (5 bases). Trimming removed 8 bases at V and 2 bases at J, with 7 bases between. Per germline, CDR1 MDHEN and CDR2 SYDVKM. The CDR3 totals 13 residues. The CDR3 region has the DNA TGTGCCAGCGGGGCGCCTGGGGCCAACGTCCTGACTTTC. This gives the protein CASGAPGANVLTF.

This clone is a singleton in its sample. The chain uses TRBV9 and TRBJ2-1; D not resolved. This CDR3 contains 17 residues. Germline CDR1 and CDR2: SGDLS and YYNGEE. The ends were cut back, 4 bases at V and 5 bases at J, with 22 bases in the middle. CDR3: CASSPLPPSAPNNEQFF. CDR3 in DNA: TGTGCCAGCAGCCCTCTACCCCCTAGTGCCCCTAACAATGAGCAGTTCTTC.

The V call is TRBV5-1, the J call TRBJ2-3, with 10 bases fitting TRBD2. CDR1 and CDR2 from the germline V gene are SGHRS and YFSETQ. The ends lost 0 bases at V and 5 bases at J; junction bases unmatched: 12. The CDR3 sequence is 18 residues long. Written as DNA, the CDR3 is TGCGCCAGCAGCTTGGACCTAGCGGGGGCCCAAGCAGTAGATACGCAGTATTTT. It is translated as CASSLDLAGAQAVDTQYF.

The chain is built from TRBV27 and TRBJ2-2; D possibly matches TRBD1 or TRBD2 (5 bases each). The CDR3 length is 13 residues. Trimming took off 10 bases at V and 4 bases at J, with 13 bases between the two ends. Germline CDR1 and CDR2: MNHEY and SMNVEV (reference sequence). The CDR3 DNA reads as TGTGCCACGAGAGGGACGAGCACCGGGGAGCTGTTTTTT. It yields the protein CATRGTSTGELFF.

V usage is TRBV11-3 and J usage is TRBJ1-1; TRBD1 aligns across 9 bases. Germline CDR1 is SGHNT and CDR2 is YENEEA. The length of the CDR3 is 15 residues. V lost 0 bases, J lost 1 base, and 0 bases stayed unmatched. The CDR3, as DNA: TGTGCCAGCAGCTTAGAGGGACAGGGGAACACTGAAGCTTTCTTT. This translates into CASSLEGQGNTEAFF. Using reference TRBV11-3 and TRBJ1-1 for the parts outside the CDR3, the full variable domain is EAGVVQSPRYKIIEKKQPVAFWCNPISGHNTLYWYLQNLGQGPELLIRYENEEAVDDSQLPKDRFSAERLKGVDSTLKIQPAELGDSAVYLCASSLEGQGNTEAFFGQGTRLTVV.